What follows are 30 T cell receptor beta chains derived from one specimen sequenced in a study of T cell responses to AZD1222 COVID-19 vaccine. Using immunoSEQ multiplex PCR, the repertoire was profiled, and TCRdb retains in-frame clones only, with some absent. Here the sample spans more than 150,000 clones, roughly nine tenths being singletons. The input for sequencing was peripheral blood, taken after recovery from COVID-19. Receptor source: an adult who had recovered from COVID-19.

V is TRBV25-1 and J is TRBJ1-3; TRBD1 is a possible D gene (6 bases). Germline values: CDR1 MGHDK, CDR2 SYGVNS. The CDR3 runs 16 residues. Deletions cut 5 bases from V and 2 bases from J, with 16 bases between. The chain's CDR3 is CASSSNREVPGNTIYF. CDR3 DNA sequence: TGTGCCAGCAGTTCAAACAGGGAAGTTCCTGGAAACACCATATATTTT.

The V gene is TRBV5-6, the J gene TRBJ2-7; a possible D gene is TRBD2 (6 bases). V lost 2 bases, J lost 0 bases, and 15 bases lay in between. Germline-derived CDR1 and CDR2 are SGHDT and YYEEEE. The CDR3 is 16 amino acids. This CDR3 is CASSLPGSSGSYEQYF. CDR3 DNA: TGTGCCAGCAGCTTACCCGGTAGTAGCGGCTCCTACGAGCAGTACTTC.

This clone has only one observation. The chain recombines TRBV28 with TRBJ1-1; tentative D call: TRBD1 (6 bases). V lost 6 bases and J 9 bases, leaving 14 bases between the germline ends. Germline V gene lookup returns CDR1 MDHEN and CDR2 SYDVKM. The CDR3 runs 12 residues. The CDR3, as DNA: TGTGCCAGCAGCTATGGGACACCCAAAGCTTTCTTT. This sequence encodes CASSYGTPKAFF.

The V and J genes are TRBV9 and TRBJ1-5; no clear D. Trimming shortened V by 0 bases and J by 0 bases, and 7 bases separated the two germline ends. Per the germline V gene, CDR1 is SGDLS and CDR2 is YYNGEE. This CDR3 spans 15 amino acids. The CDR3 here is CASSVEGNSNQPQHF. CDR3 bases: TGTGCCAGCAGCGTAGAAGGAAATAGCAATCAGCCCCAGCATTTT.

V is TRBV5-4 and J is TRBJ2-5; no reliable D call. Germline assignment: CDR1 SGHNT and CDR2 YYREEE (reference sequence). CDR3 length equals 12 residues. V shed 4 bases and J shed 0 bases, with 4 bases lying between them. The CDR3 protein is CASSTDQETQYF. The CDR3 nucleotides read TGTGCCAGCAGCACTGACCAAGAGACCCAGTACTTC.

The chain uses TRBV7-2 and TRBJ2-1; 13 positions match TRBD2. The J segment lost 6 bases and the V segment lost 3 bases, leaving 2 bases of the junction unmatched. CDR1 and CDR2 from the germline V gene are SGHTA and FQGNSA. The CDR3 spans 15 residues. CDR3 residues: CASSLGLAGSNEQFF. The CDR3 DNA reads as TGTGCCAGCAGCTTGGGACTAGCGGGATCCAATGAGCAGTTCTTC.

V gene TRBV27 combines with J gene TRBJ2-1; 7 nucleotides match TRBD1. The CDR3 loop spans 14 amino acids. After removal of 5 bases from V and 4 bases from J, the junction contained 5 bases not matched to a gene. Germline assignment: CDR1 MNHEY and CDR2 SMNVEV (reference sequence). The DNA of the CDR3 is TGTGCCAGCAGTCCTAGGACAGGTTACAATGAGCAGTTCTTC. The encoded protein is CASSPRTGYNEQFF.

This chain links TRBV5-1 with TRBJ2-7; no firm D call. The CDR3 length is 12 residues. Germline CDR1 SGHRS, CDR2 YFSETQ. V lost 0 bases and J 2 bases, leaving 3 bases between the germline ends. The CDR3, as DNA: TGCGCCAGCAGCTTGGGGGCCTACGAGCAGTACTTC. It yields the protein CASSLGAYEQYF.

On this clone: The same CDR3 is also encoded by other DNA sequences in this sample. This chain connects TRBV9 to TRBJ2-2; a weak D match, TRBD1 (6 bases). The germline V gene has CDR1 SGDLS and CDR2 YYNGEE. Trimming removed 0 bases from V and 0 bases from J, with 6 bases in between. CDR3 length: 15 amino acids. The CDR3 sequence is CASSVGTANTGELFF. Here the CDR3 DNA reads TGTGCCAGCAGCGTAGGGACAGCGAACACCGGGGAGCTGTTTTTT.

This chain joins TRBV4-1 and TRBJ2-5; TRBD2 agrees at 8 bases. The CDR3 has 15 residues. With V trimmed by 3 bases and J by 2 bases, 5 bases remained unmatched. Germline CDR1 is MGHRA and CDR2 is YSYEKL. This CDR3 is CASSHVLADQETQYF. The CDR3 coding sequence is TGCGCCAGCAGCCATGTACTAGCGGATCAAGAGACCCAGTACTTC.

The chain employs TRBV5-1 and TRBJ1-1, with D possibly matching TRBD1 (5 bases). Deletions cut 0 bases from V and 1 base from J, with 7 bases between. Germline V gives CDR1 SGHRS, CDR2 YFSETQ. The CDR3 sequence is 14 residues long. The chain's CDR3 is CASSLGQWNTEAFF. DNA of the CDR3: TGCGCCAGCAGCTTGGGACAGTGGAACACTGAAGCTTTCTTT.

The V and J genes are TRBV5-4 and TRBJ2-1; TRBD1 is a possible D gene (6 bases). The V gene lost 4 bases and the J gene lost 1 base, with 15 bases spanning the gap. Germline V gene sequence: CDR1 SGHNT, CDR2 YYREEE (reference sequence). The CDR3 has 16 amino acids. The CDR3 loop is CASSLTGRKSYNEQFF. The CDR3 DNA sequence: TGTGCCAGCAGCCTGACAGGCCGTAAATCCTACAATGAGCAGTTCTTC.

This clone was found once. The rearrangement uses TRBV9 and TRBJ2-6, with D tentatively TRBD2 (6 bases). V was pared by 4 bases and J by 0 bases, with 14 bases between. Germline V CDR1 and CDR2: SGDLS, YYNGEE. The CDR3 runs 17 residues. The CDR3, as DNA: TGTGCCAGCAGCCCCGCGGGACTCGTCTCTGGGGCCAACGTCCTGACTTTC. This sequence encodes CASSPAGLVSGANVLTF.

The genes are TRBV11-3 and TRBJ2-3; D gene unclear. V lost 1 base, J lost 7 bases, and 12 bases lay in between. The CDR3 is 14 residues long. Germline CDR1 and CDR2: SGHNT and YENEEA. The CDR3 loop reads CASSLGGSKHTQYF. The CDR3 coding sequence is TGTGCCAGCAGCTTAGGTGGGTCCAAACATACGCAGTATTTT.

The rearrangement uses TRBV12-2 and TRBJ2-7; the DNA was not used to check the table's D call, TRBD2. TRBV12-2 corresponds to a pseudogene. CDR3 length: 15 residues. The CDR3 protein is CASRLESVTTGEQYF. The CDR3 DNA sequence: TGTGCAAGTCGCTTAGAATCCGTTACTACGGGGGAGCAGTACTTC.

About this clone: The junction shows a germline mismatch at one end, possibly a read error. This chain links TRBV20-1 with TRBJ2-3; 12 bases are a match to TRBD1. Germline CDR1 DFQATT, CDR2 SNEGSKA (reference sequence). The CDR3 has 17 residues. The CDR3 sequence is CSASTGLGTGGTDTQYF. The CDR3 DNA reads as TGCAGTGCTAGTACTGGTCTTGGGACAGGGGGCACCGATACGCAGTATTTT.

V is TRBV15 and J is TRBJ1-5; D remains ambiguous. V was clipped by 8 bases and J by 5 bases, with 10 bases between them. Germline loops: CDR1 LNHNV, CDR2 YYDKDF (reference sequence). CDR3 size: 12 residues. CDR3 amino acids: CATGRADQPQHF. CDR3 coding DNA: TGTGCCACCGGAAGGGCTGATCAGCCCCAGCATTTT.

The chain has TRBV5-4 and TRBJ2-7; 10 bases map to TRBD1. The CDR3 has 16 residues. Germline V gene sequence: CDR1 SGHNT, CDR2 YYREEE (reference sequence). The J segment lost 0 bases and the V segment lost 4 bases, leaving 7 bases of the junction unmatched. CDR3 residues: CASSNAGTGVSYEQYF. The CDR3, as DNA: TGTGCCAGCAGCAACGCCGGGACAGGGGTCTCCTACGAGCAGTACTTC.

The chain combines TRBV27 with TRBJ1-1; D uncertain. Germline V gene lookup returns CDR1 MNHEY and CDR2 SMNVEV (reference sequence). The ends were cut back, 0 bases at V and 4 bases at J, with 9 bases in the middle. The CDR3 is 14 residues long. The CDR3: CASSLSRKGTEAFF. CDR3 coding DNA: TGTGCCAGCAGTTTATCACGGAAGGGCACTGAAGCTTTCTTT.

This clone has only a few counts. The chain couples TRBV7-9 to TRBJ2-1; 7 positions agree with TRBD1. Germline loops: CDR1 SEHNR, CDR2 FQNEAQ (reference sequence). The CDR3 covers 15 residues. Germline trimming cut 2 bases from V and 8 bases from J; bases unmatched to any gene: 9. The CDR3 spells CASSLLETGKDEQFF. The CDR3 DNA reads TGTGCCAGCAGCTTACTAGAGACAGGGAAAGATGAGCAGTTCTTC.

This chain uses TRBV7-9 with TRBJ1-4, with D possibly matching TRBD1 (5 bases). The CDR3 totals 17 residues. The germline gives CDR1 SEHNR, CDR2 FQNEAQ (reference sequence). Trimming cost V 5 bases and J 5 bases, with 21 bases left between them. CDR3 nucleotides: TGTGCCAGCAGCCGCGAAAAGGGGCGACAAAGGAATGAAAAACTGTTTTTT. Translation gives CASSREKGRQRNEKLFF.

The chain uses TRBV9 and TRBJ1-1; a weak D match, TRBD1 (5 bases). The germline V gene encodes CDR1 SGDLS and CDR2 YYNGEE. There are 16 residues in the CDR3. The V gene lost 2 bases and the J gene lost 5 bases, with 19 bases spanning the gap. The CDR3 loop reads CASSVGGSPGQTEAFF. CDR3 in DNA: TGTGCCAGCAGCGTCGGCGGTTCGCCAGGGCAGACTGAAGCTTTCTTT.

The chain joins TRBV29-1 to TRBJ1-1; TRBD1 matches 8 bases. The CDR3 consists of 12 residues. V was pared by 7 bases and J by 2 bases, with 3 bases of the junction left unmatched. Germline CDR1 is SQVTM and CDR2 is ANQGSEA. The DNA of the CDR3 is TGCAGCGCCGACAGGGGAAACACTGAAGCTTTCTTT. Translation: CSADRGNTEAFF.

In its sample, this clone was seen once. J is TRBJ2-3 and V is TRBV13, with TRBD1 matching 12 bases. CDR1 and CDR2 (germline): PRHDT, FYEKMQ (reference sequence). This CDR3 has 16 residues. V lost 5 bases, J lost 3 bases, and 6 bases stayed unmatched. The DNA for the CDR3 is TGTGCCAGCAGCCCCCCGGGACAGGGGGCAACAGATACGCAGTATTTT. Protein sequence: CASSPPGQGATDTQYF.

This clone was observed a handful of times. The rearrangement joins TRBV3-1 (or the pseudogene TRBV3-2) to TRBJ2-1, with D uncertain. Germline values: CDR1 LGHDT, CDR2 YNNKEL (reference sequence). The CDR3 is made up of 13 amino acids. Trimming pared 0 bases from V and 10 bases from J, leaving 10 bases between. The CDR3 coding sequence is TGTGCCAGCAGCCAAGAGCTGGGTCGGGAGCAGTTCTTC. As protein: CASSQELGREQFF.

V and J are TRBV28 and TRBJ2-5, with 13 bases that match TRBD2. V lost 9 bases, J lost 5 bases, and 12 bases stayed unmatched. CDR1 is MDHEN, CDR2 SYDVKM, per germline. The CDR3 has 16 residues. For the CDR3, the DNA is TGTGCCAGTTCTTGGATGTGGACTAGCGGGAGCGAGACCCAGTACTTC. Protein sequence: CASSWMWTSGSETQYF.

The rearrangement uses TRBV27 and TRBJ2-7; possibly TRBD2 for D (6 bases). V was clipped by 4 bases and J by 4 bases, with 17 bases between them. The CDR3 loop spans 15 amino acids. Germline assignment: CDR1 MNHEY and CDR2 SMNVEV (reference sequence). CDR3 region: CASSWAGGRLYEQYF. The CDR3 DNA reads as TGTGCCAGCAGTTGGGCCGGGGGTAGGCTGTACGAGCAGTACTTC.

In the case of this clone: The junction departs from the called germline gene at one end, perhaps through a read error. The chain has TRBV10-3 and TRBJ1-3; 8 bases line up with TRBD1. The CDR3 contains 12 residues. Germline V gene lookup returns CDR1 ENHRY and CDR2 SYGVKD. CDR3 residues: CGTGEAGNTIYF. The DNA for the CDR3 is TGCGGGACAGGAGAGGCTGGAAACACCATATATTTT.

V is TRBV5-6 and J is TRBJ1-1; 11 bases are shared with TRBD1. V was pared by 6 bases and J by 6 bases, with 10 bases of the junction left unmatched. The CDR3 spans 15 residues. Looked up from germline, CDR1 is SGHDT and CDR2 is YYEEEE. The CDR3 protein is CASIWTGGIRPEAFF. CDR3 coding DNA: TGTGCCAGCATCTGGACAGGGGGCATTAGACCTGAAGCTTTCTTT.

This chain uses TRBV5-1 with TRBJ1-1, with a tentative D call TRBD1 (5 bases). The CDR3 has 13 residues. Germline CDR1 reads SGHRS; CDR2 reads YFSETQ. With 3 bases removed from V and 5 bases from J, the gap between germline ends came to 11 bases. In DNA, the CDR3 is TGCGCCAGCAGCTGGGTGGGACGGACTGAAGCTTTCTTT. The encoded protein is CASSWVGRTEAFF.